These T cell receptor beta chains were read from a single sample in a study of breast tumors, draining lymph nodes, adjacent tissues. MiXCR was run by TCRdb on the multiplex PCR reads, yielding one entry per CDR3 protein. The sample lists some 100,000 distinct CDR3 sequences, 21% occurring once. Source material: axillary lymph node tissue. These receptors were collected from a female donor with breast cancer. Some clones in this sample may be carry-over from other donors' samples. The CDR3 runs from the conserved cysteine through the conserved F or W. A D gene is named only where the DNA matches it firmly. Some rows have no size entry. The others give once, few or many, or a class for an expanded clone.

>few|TRBV5-6|TRBJ2-4|TRBD2
TGTGCCAGCAGCCCGCTAGGTAGCGGGAGGGCCGGGAACATTCAGTACTTC
CASSPLGSGRAGNIQYF
>many|TRBV28|TRBJ2-3|TRBD2
TGTGCCAGCAGTAACAGCGGGAGCTACACAGATACGCAGTATTTT
CASSNSGSYTDTQYF
>many|TRBV19|TRBJ1-6|TRBD1
TGTGCCAGTAGTGCCACCGGGACAGGAAATTCACCCCTCCACTTT
CASSATGTGNSPLHF
>few|TRBV19|TRBJ1-5|NA
TGTGCCACCGCCCAGGGGAGTGGCAATCAGCCCCAGCATTTT
CATAQGSGNQPQHF
>NA|TRBV28|TRBJ2-2|TRBD2
TGTGCCACCAGACTAGCGGGAACCGGGGAGCTGTTTTTT
CATRLAGTGELFF
>NA|TRBV28|TRBJ2-4|TRBD2
TGTGCCAGCAGTACACCCGGGGGGGCCAAAAACATTCAGTACTTC
CASSTPGGAKNIQYF
>many|TRBV10-3|TRBJ2-1|TRBD2
TGTGCCATCAGTGGGACTAGCGGGAGAGGCTACAATGAGCAGTTCTTC
CAISGTSGRGYNEQFF
>many|TRBV10-3|TRBJ2-2|NA
TGTGCCATCAGTGAGGGGGGGCATACCGGGGAGCTGTTTTTT
CAISEGGHTGELFF
>few|TRBV5-5|TRBJ1-4|TRBD1
TGTGCCAGCAGCTTGGTAGGGACAGGGGGCAGTGAAAAACTGTTTTTT
CASSLVGTGGSEKLFF
>many|TRBV6-5|TRBJ1-2|NA
TGTGCCAGCAGTACCCGTCCGGGGGGGGGTGGCAACTATGGCTACACCTTC
CASSTRPGGGGNYGYTF
>few|TRBV4-2|TRBJ2-3|TRBD2
TGTGCCAGCAGCCAAGATGCCAGCGGGGGTAGAGATACGCAGTATTTT
CASSQDASGGRDTQYF
>many|TRBV30|TRBJ2-7|NA
TGTGCCTGGAGTGTAGGGGGGATCTCCTACGAGCAGTACTTC
CAWSVGGISYEQYF
>many|TRBV2|TRBJ2-3|TRBD2
TGTGCCAGCCGATGGGGGGGGAATCAACCGGATACGCAGTATTTT
CASRWGGNQPDTQYF
>many|TRBV10-1|TRBJ1-2|NA
TGCGCCAGCAGTGAGTCTGTAGACTATGGCTACACCTTC
CASSESVDYGYTF
>many|TRBV24-1|TRBJ1-3|TRBD1
TGTGCCACCAGCGGACAGGGGGCGAATGGAAACACCATATATTTT
CATSGQGANGNTIYF
>once|TRBV28|TRBJ1-2|TRBD1
TGTGCCAGCAGTGGGGGGGGACAGGGGGTATTCTATGGCTACACCTTC
CASSGGGQGVFYGYTF
>many|TRBV29-1|TRBJ1-4|NA
TGCAGCGTTTCTTATGCAACTAATGAAAAACTGTTTTTT
CSVSYATNEKLFF
>NA|TRBV20-1|TRBJ2-1|NA
TGCAGTGCTAGAGACCTACGGACGGCAACCAGCTCCTACAATGAGCAGTTCTTC
CSARDLRTATSSYNEQFF
>NA|TRBV27|TRBJ1-3|TRBD1
TGTGCCAGCAGTCCTACTGCCCCGGGACAGGGTACGTGGGGAAACACCATATATTTT
CASSPTAPGQGTWGNTIYF
>many|TRBV6-1|TRBJ1-5|NA
TGTGCCAGCAGTGAAGACAGGGAGGGGTATCGCAATCAGCCCCAGCATTTT
CASSEDREGYRNQPQHF
>many|TRBV15|TRBJ2-1|TRBD2
TGTGCCACCAGCAGAGAGGGGACTAGCGGGAGGGGGGAGAACAATGAGCAGTTCTTC
CATSREGTSGRGENNEQFF
>NA|TRBV20-1|TRBJ1-2|TRBD1
TGCAGTGCTACCTCCGAACAGGGGAACTATGGCTACACCTTT
CSATSEQGNYGYTF
>many|TRBV4-1|TRBJ2-5|NA
TGCGCCAGCAGCCAAGACCCAGGGCTAAACCAAGAGACCCAGTACTTC
CASSQDPGLNQETQYF
>few|TRBV20-1|TRBJ1-2|NA
TGCAGTGCTAGAGGGGAGGGCTATGGCTACACCTTC
CSARGEGYGYTF
>NA|TRBV5-1|TRBJ1-5|NA
TGCGCCAGCAGCGCCGGGGCAGGGGATTTGAGTCAGCCCCAGCATTTT
CASSAGAGDLSQPQHF
>many|TRBV7-9|TRBJ2-3|TRBD2
TGTGCCAGCAGCTACCCAGGGAGGGCAGATACGCAGTATTTT
CASSYPGRADTQYF
>NA|TRBV19|TRBJ2-3|NA
TGTGCCAGCACCACGGACAGATCCCCCACAGATACGCAGTATTTT
CASTTDRSPTDTQYF
>few|TRBV6-5|TRBJ2-3|TRBD1
TGTGCCAGCAGTTACACGACAGGGGCAGATACGCAGTATTTT
CASSYTTGADTQYF
>NA|TRBV10-1|TRBJ2-7|NA
TGCGCCACCGCACCGGGGCCCTGCGAGCAGTACTTC
CATAPGPCEQYF
>many|TRBV20-1|TRBJ2-1|TRBD1
TGCAGTGCGGCAGGGGACAGGGGTAATGAGCAGTTCTTC
CSAAGDRGNEQFF
>many|TRBV27|TRBJ2-7|TRBD2
TGTGCCAGCAGTTTCTTCGGGGGGGTGGGCGACGAGCAGTACTTC
CASSFFGGVGDEQYF
>many|TRBV5-4|TRBJ2-3|TRBD1
TGTGCCAGCAGACCAGACAGGGGCACAGATACGCAGTATTTT
CASRPDRGTDTQYF